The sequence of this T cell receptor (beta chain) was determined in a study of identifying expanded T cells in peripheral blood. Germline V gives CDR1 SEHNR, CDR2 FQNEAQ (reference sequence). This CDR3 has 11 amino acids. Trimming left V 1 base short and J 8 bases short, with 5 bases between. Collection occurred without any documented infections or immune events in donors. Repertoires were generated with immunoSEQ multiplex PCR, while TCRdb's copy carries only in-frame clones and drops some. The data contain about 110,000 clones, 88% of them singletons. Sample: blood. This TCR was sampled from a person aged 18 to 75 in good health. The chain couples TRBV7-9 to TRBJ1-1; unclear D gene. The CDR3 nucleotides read TGTGCCAGCAGCTTAGTCGGAGAAGCTTTCTTT. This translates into CASSLVGEAFF.